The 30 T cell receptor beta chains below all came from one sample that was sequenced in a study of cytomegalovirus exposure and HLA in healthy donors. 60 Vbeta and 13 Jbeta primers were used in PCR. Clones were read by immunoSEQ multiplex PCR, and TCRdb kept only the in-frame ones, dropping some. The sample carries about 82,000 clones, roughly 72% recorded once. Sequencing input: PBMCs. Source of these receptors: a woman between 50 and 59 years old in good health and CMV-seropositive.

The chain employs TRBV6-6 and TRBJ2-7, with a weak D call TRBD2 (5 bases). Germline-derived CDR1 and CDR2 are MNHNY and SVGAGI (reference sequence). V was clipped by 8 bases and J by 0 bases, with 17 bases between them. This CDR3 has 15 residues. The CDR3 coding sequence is TGTGCCAGCGGAGAAAGCGGCCTGAGCTCCTACGAGCAGTACTTC. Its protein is CASGESGLSSYEQYF.

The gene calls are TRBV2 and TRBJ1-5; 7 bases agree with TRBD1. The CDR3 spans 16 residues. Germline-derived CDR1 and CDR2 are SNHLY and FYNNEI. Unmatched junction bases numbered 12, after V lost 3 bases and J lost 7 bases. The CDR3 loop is CASSDPHRGRRQPQHF. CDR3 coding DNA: TGTGCCAGCAGTGATCCGCACAGGGGTCGGCGGCAGCCCCAGCATTTT.

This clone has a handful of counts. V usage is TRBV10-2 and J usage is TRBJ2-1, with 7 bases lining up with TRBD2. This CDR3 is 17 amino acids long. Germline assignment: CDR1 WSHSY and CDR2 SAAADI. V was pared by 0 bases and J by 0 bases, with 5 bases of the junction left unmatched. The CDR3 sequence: CASSESVGGSSYNEQFF. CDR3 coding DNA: TGCGCCAGCAGTGAGTCAGTCGGCGGGAGCTCCTACAATGAGCAGTTCTTC.

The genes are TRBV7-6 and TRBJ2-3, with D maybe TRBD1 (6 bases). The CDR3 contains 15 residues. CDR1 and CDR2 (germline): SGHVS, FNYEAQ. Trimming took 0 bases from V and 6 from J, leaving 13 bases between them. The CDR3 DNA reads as TGTGCCAGCAGCTTAGCACAGGGTGGGTTGGATACGCAGTATTTT. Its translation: CASSLAQGGLDTQYF.

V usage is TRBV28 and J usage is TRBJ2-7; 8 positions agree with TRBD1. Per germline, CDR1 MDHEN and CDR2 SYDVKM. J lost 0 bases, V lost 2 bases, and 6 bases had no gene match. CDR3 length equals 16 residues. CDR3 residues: CASSLGTGGSSYEQYF. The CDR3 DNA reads TGTGCCAGCAGTTTAGGCACAGGGGGAAGCTCCTACGAGCAGTACTTC.

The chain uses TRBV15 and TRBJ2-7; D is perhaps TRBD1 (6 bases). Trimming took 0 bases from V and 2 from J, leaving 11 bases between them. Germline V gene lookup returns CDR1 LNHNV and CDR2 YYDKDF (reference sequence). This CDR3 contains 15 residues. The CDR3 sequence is CATSRDRGGTYEQYF. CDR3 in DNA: TGTGCCACCAGCAGAGATAGAGGGGGAACCTACGAGCAGTACTTC.

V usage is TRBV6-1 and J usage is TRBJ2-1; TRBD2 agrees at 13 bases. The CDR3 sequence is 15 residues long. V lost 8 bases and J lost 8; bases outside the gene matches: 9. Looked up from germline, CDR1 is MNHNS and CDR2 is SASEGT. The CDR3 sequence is CASCKLAGGLDEQFF. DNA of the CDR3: TGTGCCAGCTGCAAACTAGCGGGAGGGCTCGATGAGCAGTTCTTC.

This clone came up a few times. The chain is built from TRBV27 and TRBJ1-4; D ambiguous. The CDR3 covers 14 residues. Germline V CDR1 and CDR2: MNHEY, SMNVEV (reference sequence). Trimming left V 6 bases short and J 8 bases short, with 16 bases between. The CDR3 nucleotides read TGTGCCAGCAGCGGGGAGAGGCGAGGCGAAAAACTGTTTTTT. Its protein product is CASSGERRGEKLFF.

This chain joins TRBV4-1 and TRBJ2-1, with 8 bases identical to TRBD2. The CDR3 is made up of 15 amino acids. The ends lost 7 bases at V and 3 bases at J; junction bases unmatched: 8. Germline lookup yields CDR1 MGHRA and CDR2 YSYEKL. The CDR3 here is CASTLGTSGYNEQFF. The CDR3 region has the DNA TGCGCCAGCACCCTTGGAACTAGCGGCTACAATGAGCAGTTCTTC.

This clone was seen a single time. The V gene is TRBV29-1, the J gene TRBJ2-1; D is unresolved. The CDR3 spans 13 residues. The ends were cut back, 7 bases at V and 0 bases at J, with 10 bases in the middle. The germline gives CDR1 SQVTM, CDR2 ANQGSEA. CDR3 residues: CSARLDSYNEQFF. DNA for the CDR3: TGCAGCGCTCGACTCGACTCCTACAATGAGCAGTTCTTC.

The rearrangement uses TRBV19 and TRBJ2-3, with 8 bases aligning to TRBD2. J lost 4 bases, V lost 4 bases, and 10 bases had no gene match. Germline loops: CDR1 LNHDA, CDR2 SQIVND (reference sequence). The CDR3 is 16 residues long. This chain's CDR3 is CASSTRGTSPPDTQYF. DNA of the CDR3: TGTGCCAGTAGTACTCGGGGGACTAGTCCGCCAGATACGCAGTATTTT.

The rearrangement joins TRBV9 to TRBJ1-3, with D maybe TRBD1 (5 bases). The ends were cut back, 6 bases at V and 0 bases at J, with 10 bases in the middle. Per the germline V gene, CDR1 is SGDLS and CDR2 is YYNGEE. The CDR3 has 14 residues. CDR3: CASTNGGSGNTIYF. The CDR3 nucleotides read TGTGCCAGCACCAACGGGGGCTCTGGAAACACCATATATTTT.

The CDR3 bases are TGTGCCAGCAGTCAGGGGGCAGGCAAGGAAAAACTGTTTTTT. Translating gives CASSQGAGKEKLFF. The rearrangement joins TRBV2 to TRBJ1-4; 8 bases line up with TRBD1. The CDR3 length is 14 residues. V gave up 5 bases and J gave up 8 bases; unmatched junction bases: 7. The germline V gene has CDR1 SNHLY and CDR2 FYNNEI.

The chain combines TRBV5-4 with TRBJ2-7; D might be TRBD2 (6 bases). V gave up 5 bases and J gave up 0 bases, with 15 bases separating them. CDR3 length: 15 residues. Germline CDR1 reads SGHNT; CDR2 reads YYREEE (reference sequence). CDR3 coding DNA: TGTGCCAGCAGTTTAGGGACTGATAGCTCCTACGAGCAGTACTTC. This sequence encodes CASSLGTDSSYEQYF.

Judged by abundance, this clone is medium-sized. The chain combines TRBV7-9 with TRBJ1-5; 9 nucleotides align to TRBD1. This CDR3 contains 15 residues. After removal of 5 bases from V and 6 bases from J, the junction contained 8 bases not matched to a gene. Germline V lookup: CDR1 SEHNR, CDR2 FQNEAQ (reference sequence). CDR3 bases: TGTGCCAGCAGCGCCACAACAGGGGGCGGTCAGCCCCAGCATTTT. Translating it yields CASSATTGGGQPQHF.

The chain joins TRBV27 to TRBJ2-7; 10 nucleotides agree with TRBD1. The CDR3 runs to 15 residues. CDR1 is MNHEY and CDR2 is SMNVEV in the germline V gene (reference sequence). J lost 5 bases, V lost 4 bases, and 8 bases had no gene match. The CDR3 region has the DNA TGTGCCAGCAGTTCCCGACAGGGGGCGCGCCACGAGCAGTACTTC. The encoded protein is CASSSRQGARHEQYF.

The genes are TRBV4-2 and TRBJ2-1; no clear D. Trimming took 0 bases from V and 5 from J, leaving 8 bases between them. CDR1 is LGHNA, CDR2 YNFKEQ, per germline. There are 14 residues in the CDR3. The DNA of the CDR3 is TGTGCCAGCAGCCAAGAACTACAAAACAATGAGCAGTTCTTC. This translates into CASSQELQNNEQFF.

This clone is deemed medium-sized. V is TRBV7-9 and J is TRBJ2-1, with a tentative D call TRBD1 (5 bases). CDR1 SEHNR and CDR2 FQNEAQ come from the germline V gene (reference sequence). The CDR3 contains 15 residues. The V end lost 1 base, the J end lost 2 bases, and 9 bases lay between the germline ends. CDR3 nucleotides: TGTGCCAGCAGCTTAGACAGGTCAGCCTACAATGAGCAGTTCTTC. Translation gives CASSLDRSAYNEQFF.

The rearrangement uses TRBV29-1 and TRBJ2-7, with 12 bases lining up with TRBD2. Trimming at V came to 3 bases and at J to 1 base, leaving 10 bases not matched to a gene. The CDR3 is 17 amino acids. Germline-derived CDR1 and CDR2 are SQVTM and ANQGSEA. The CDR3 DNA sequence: TGCAGCGTTGAGGATCCGACTAGCGGGAGCGTATCCTACGAGCAGTACTTC. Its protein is CSVEDPTSGSVSYEQYF.

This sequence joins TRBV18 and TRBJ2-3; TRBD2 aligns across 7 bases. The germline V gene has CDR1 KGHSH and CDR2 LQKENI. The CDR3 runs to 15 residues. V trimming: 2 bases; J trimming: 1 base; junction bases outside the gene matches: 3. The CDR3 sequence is CASSPGGLRTDTQYF. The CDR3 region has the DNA TGTGCCAGCTCACCAGGGGGACTACGCACAGATACGCAGTATTTT.

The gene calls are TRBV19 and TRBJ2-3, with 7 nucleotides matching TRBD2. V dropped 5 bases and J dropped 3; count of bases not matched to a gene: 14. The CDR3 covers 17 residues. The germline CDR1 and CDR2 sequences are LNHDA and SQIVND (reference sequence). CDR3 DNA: TGTGCCAGTAGTCCCCGGGTGGCGGGAGTGGGTACAGATACGCAGTATTTT. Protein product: CASSPRVAGVGTDTQYF.

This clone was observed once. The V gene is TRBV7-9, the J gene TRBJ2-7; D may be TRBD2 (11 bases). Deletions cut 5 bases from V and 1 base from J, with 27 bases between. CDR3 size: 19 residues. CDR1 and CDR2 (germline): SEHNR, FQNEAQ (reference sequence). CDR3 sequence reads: CASSPRDRGLAGGSYEQYF. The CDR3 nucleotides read TGTGCCAGCAGCCCCCGGGACAGGGGTCTAGCGGGAGGTTCCTACGAGCAGTACTTC.

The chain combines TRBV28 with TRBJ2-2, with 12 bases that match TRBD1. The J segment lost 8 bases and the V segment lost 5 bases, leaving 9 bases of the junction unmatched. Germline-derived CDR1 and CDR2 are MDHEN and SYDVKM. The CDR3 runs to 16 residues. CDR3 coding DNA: TGTGCCAGCAGTCTGACCGGGACAGGGGGCTTAGGGGAGCTGTTTTTT. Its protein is CASSLTGTGGLGELFF.

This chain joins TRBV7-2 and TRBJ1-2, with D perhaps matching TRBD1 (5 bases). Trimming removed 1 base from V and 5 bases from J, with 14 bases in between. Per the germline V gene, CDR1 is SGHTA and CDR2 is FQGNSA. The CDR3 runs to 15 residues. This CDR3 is CASSLEGISGYGYTF. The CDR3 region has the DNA TGTGCCAGCAGCTTAGAAGGGATATCAGGGTATGGCTACACCTTC.

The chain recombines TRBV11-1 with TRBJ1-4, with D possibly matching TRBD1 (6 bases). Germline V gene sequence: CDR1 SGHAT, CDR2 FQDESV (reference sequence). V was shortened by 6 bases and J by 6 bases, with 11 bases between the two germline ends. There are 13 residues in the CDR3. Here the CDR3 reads CASSTRQDEKLFF. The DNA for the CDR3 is TGTGCCAGCAGTACCAGACAGGATGAAAAACTGTTTTTT.

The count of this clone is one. For the CDR3, the DNA is TGTGCCAGCAGCTCACAGGGGGCACAGAAGGAGACCCAGTACTTC. Its translation: CASSSQGAQKETQYF. V gene TRBV7-2 combines with J gene TRBJ2-5; 9 positions match TRBD1. With 4 bases clipped from V and 5 bases from J, the junction kept 8 bases outside the gene matches. Germline V gene data show CDR1 as SGHTA and CDR2 as FQGNSA. The CDR3 length is 15 residues.

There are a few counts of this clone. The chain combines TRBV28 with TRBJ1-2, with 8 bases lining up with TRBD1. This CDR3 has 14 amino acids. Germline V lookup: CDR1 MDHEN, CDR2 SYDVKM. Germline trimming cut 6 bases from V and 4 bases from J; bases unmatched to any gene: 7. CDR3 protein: CASRAGTGAYGYTF. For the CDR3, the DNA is TGTGCCAGCAGGGCCGGGACAGGCGCCTATGGCTACACCTTC.

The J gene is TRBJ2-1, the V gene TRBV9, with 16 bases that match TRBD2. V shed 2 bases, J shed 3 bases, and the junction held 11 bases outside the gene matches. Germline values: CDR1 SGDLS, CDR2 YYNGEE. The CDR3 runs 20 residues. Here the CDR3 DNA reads TGTGCCAGCAGCGTTTTCCCTGCCGGGACTAGCGGGAGGGTCTACAATGAGCAGTTCTTC. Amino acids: CASSVFPAGTSGRVYNEQFF.

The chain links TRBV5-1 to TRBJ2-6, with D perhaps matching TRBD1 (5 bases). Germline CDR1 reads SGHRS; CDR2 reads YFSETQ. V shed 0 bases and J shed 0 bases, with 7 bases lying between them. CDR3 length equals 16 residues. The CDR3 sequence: CASSLVGPSGANVLTF. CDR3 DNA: TGCGCCAGCAGCTTGGTGGGGCCCTCTGGGGCCAACGTCCTGACTTTC.

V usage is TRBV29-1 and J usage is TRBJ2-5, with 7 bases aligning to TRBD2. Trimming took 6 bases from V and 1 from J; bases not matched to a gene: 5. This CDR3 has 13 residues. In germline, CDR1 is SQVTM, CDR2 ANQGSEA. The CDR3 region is CSVGWTSQETQYF. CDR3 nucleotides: TGCAGCGTCGGTTGGACTAGCCAAGAGACCCAGTACTTC.